The 32 T cell receptor beta chains given below trace back to one sample, sequenced in a study of beta chain features in type 1 diabetes. Sequenced material consisted of expressed TCRB transcripts (all of the isolated RNA was reverse transcribed). Profiling relied on immunoSEQ multiplex PCR, and the TCRdb table lists in-frame clones only, not all of them. The sample carries tens of thousands of clones, 30% to 40% recorded once. Source material: stem cell memory CD4+ T cells from blood. These receptor sequences come from a woman between 18 and 29 years old in good health.

This clone turned up a few times. The rearrangement links TRBV18 to TRBJ2-2; maybe TRBD2 (6 bases). The CDR3 contains 14 residues. Germline V lookup: CDR1 KGHSH, CDR2 LQKENI. Between the trimmed V and J ends, which lost 0 bases and 10 bases, there was a span of 12 bases. The CDR3 loop reads CASSPPAGLAELFF. The DNA for the CDR3 is TGTGCCAGCTCACCACCGGCGGGGTTAGCGGAGCTGTTTTTT.

In this sample, this clone turned up a few times. The CDR3 spells CASSINTAGAFF. In DNA form, the CDR3 reads TGTGCCAGCAGTATAAACACAGCCGGAGCTTTCTTT. The chain joins TRBV7-2 to TRBJ1-1; D remains ambiguous. This CDR3 spans 12 amino acids. The V gene lost 6 bases and the J gene lost 10 bases, with 15 bases spanning the gap. CDR1 is SGHTA and CDR2 is FQGNSA in the germline V gene.

This chain joins TRBV5-1 and TRBJ2-7, with TRBD2 identical over 14 bases. The CDR3 covers 18 residues. The V gene's germline CDR1 is SGHRS and CDR2 YFSETQ. V lost 4 bases, J lost 5 bases, and 14 bases stayed unmatched. CDR3: CASSTGLAGAMLINEQYF. As DNA, the CDR3 is TGCGCCAGCAGCACGGGACTAGCGGGGGCCATGCTTATCAACGAGCAGTACTTC.

The chain has TRBV18 and TRBJ1-5; 10 bases agree with TRBD1. The CDR3 runs 16 residues. Trimming cost V 3 bases and J 4 bases; bases outside gene matches: 6. Germline V gene lookup returns CDR1 KGHSH and CDR2 LQKENI. The CDR3 loop reads CASSPGTGALNQPQHF. Written as DNA, the CDR3 is TGTGCCAGCTCACCGGGGACAGGGGCATTAAATCAGCCCCAGCATTTT.

The genes are TRBV7-9 and TRBJ1-4; D gene ambiguous. With 10 bases removed from V and 3 bases from J, the gap between germline ends came to 12 bases. The CDR3 totals 13 residues. Germline V gives CDR1 SEHNR, CDR2 FQNEAQ (reference sequence). The CDR3 sequence is CANSRGANEKLFF. The DNA of the CDR3 is TGTGCCAACTCACGGGGAGCTAATGAAAAACTGTTTTTT.

This clone was counted between two and nine times. J is TRBJ2-6 and V is TRBV5-5, with D possibly being TRBD1 (6 bases). V was cut by 2 bases and J by 2 bases, with 8 bases left in between. CDR1 is SGHKS and CDR2 is YYEKEE in the germline V gene (reference sequence). The CDR3 runs to 15 residues. CDR3 nucleotide sequence: TGTGCCAGCAGCTTACAGGGAACTGGGGCCAACGTCCTGACTTTC. As protein: CASSLQGTGANVLTF.

The chain employs TRBV11-2 and TRBJ1-2; 7 bases map to TRBD1. Trimming removed 5 bases from V and 2 bases from J; junction bases left unmatched: 11. The CDR3 length is 16 residues. In germline, CDR1 is SGHAT, CDR2 FQNNGV. DNA for the CDR3: TGTGCCAGCAGCCTAGGGGGCGCGAATCTGAACTATGGCTACACCTTC. It yields the protein CASSLGGANLNYGYTF. Together with reference TRBV11-2 and TRBJ1-2, the CDR3 gives the full variable domain: EAGVAQSPRYKIIEKRQSVAFWCNPISGHATLYWYQQILGQGPKLLIQFQNNGVVDDSQLPKDRFSAERLKGVDSTLKIQPAKLEDSAVYLCASSLGGANLNYGYTFGSGTRLTVV.

The CDR3 protein is CATATTGRETQYF. The CDR3 DNA reads as TGTGCCACAGCAACGACAGGGCGCGAGACCCAGTACTTC. This chain joins TRBV11-2 and TRBJ2-5, with TRBD1 matching 7 bases. The CDR3 length is 13 residues. The junction had 10 bases not matched to a gene; V was cut back by 10 bases and J by 5 bases. Looked up from germline, CDR1 is SGHAT and CDR2 is FQNNGV.

This chain uses TRBV7-2 with TRBJ1-6; no clear D gene. V lost 5 bases to trimming and J lost 11 bases, with 13 bases between them. Germline CDR1 SGHTA, CDR2 FQGNSA. The length of the CDR3 is 13 residues. DNA of the CDR3: TGTGCCAGCAGCCCTAATCACCGCACACCCCTCCACTTT. It is translated as CASSPNHRTPLHF.

Only a few counts were recorded for this clone. This rearrangement joins TRBV6-5 to TRBJ2-6; maybe TRBD2 (5 bases). This CDR3 spans 14 amino acids. Per the germline V gene, CDR1 is MNHEY and CDR2 is SVGAGI. Trimming shortened V by 7 bases and J by 0 bases, and 7 bases separated the two germline ends. The CDR3 region has the DNA TGTGCCAGCAACGAGGGCTCTGGGGCCAACGTCCTGACTTTC. This gives the protein CASNEGSGANVLTF.

The chain couples TRBV4-2 to TRBJ2-3, with TRBD2 matching over 9 bases. The CDR3 runs to 19 residues. Germline CDR1 LGHNA, CDR2 YNFKEQ. V gave up 2 bases and J gave up 3 bases; unmatched junction bases: 15. Here the CDR3 DNA reads TGTGCCAGCAGCCAACTAGGCGCGGGGGGGCATATTCGGACAGATACGCAGTATTTT. Its protein is CASSQLGAGGHIRTDTQYF.

This clone was seen more than once but under ten times. The genes are TRBV7-2 and TRBJ2-7, with a weak D call TRBD1 (6 bases). V was pared by 5 bases and J by 1 base, with 15 bases between. Germline-derived CDR1 and CDR2 are SGHTA and FQGNSA. This CDR3 has 15 amino acids. The CDR3 here is CASSPSWTASYEQYF. For the CDR3, the DNA is TGTGCCAGCAGCCCTTCTTGGACAGCTTCCTACGAGCAGTACTTC.

The chain employs TRBV30 and TRBJ2-7, with D possibly matching TRBD1 (6 bases). Trimming left V 8 bases short and J 0 bases short, with 17 bases between. The CDR3 length is 14 residues. The V gene's germline CDR1 is GTSNPN and CDR2 SVGIG (reference sequence). The CDR3 DNA reads TGTGCCGTCACAGGGCAGCCCTCCTCCTACGAGCAGTACTTC. This translates into CAVTGQPSSYEQYF.

This clone appeared many times. The rearrangement links TRBV30 to TRBJ2-4; D possibly corresponds to TRBD2 (6 bases). Germline-derived CDR1 and CDR2 are GTSNPN and SVGIG (reference sequence). Trimming cost V 3 bases and J 8 bases, with 20 bases left between them. The CDR3 loop spans 15 amino acids. The DNA of the CDR3 is TGTGCCTGGAGACCCACCACTAGCTGGGGGGACATTCAGTACTTC. This sequence encodes CAWRPTTSWGDIQYF.

The chain recombines TRBV7-8 with TRBJ2-2; TRBD1 agrees at 7 bases. The germline V gene encodes CDR1 SGHVS and CDR2 FQNEAQ. With V trimmed by 4 bases and J by 3 bases, 5 bases remained unmatched. The CDR3 totals 15 residues. The CDR3 DNA follows: TGTGCCAGCAGCTCCAGGACAGGACACACCGGGGAGCTGTTTTTT. As protein: CASSSRTGHTGELFF.

The chain couples TRBV27 to TRBJ1-1; 8 bases agree with TRBD1. Trimming took 2 bases from V and 5 from J; bases not matched to a gene: 1. This CDR3 comprises 13 residues. CDR1 and CDR2 from the germline V gene are MNHEY and SMNVEV (reference sequence). CDR3 nucleotide sequence: TGTGCCAGCAGTTTACAGGGGGCAACTGAAGCTTTCTTT. This sequence encodes CASSLQGATEAFF.

The chain has TRBV7-8 and TRBJ1-5; 8 bases line up with TRBD1. CDR1 is SGHVS and CDR2 is FQNEAQ in the germline V gene. The CDR3 is 19 residues long. The V segment lost 5 bases and the J segment 4 bases; nucleotides outside the gene matches: 19. The CDR3 nucleotides are TGTGCCAGCAGCGCTCTAGGAGACAGGGGAGCCCTCGAGAATCAGCCCCAGCATTTT. The encoded protein is CASSALGDRGALENQPQHF.

This clone was seen a handful of times. This chain links TRBV18 with TRBJ2-7, with 7 nucleotides matching TRBD1. V shed 1 base, J shed 3 bases, and the junction held 6 bases outside the gene matches. The V gene's germline CDR1 is KGHSH and CDR2 LQKENI. The CDR3 length is 15 residues. In nucleotides, the CDR3 is TGTGCCAGCTCACCACTGGGGACAGTGAACTACGAGCAGTACTTC. Amino acid sequence: CASSPLGTVNYEQYF.

This rearrangement joins TRBV7-9 to TRBJ1-1; D gene ambiguous. Germline-derived CDR1 and CDR2 are SEHNR and FQNEAQ (reference sequence). This CDR3 has 12 amino acids. Trimming stripped 5 bases from V and 3 bases from J, with 7 bases between. CDR3 in amino acids: CASSPLYTEAFF. The CDR3 coding sequence is TGTGCCAGCAGCCCCCTTTACACTGAAGCTTTCTTT.

The chain joins TRBV7-9 to TRBJ1-4; 10 nucleotides align to TRBD1. The J segment lost 7 bases and the V segment lost 6 bases, leaving 11 bases of the junction unmatched. Germline CDR1 reads SEHNR; CDR2 reads FQNEAQ (reference sequence). The CDR3 is made up of 16 amino acids. The CDR3, as DNA: TGTGCCAGCAGGTCCACTGCGGGACAGGGGACTGAAAAACTGTTTTTT. Its protein is CASRSTAGQGTEKLFF.

This clone was seen just once. The rearrangement joins TRBV7-3 to TRBJ1-1, with D uncertain. The length of the CDR3 is 15 residues. V was pared by 1 base and J by 0 bases, with 9 bases between. The V gene's germline CDR1 is SGHTA and CDR2 FQGTGA. CDR3 sequence: CASSLSVGMNTEAFF. CDR3 bases: TGTGCCAGCAGCTTAAGTGTCGGTATGAACACTGAAGCTTTCTTT. The full variable domain, with the rest looked up from reference TRBV7-3 and TRBJ1-1, is GAGVSQTPSNKVTEKGKYVELRCDPISGHTALYWYRQSLGQGPEFLIYFQGTGAADDSGLPNDRFFAVRPEGSVSTLKIQRTERGDSAVYLCASSLSVGMNTEAFFGQGTRLTVV.

The chain carries TRBV7-8 and TRBJ2-3; D unresolved. Trimming took 1 base from V and 0 from J, leaving 5 bases between them. CDR1 SGHVS and CDR2 FQNEAQ come from the germline V gene. The CDR3 has 14 residues. CDR3 protein: CASSLVQSTDTQYF. CDR3 bases: TGTGCCAGCAGCTTAGTTCAGAGCACAGATACGCAGTATTTT. Together with reference TRBV7-8 and TRBJ2-3, the CDR3 gives the full variable domain: GAGVSQSPRYKVAKRGQDVALRCDPISGHVSLFWYQQALGQGPEFLTYFQNEAQLDKSGLPSDRFFAERPEGSVSTLKIQRTQQEDSAVYLCASSLVQSTDTQYFGPGTRLTVL.

CDR3 nucleotide sequence: TGCGCCAGCAGCTTGAGCCTAGCGCGTAACACAGATACGCAGTATTTT. Amino acid sequence: CASSLSLARNTDTQYF. V is TRBV5-1 and J is TRBJ2-3, with D possibly being TRBD2 (6 bases). The V and J ends lost 1 base and 2 bases respectively, with 14 bases between them. The V gene's germline CDR1 is SGHRS and CDR2 YFSETQ. The CDR3 contains 16 residues.

This clone came up a few times. The J gene is TRBJ1-1, the V gene TRBV27; weak D call: TRBD1 (6 bases). Germline CDR1 MNHEY, CDR2 SMNVEV (reference sequence). Trimming removed 7 bases from V and 1 base from J, with 16 bases in between. The CDR3 loop spans 15 amino acids. The CDR3 DNA is TGTGCCAGCACTAAGATGGGACAACCGAACACTGAAGCTTTCTTT. Residues: CASTKMGQPNTEAFF.

This clone occurred a few times. The chain carries TRBV18 and TRBJ1-5; D not certain. Germline CDR1 KGHSH, CDR2 LQKENI. Trimming removed 5 bases from V and 2 bases from J, with 4 bases in between. The CDR3 covers 12 residues. CDR3 protein: CASSFGNQPQHF. Here the CDR3 DNA reads TGTGCCAGCTCATTCGGCAATCAGCCCCAGCATTTT.

The rearrangement links TRBV5-4 to TRBJ2-5; D gene ambiguous. CDR3 size: 13 residues. Trimming cost V 2 bases and J 4 bases, with 9 bases left between them. Looked up from germline, CDR1 is SGHNT and CDR2 is YYREEE (reference sequence). DNA for the CDR3: TGTGCCAGCAGCTTCAGTGACACAGAGACCCAGTACTTC. It specifies CASSFSDTETQYF.

This clone was observed a handful of times. The chain uses TRBV2 and TRBJ2-1, with 8 bases identical to TRBD1. Germline loops: CDR1 SNHLY, CDR2 FYNNEI. V lost 7 bases to trimming and J lost 8 bases; unmatched junction nucleotides: 10. This CDR3 comprises 14 residues. The CDR3 reads CASNRQGPIDEQFF. DNA for the CDR3: TGTGCCAGCAACCGACAGGGGCCTATAGATGAGCAGTTCTTC.

The gene calls are TRBV5-6 and TRBJ2-4; the match to TRBD2 covers 10 bases. The CDR3 runs 15 residues. With V trimmed by 2 bases and J by 6 bases, 5 bases remained unmatched. In germline, CDR1 is SGHDT, CDR2 YYEEEE. CDR3 DNA sequence: TGTGCCAGCAGCTTTGGTGCTAGCGGGAGAAACATTCAGTACTTC. Translated, it gives CASSFGASGRNIQYF.

This clone was found a few times. The rearrangement joins TRBV30 to TRBJ1-6, with D possibly matching TRBD1 (6 bases). The CDR3 loop spans 14 amino acids. Trimming left V 0 bases short and J 10 bases short, with 13 bases between. Germline CDR1 is GTSNPN and CDR2 is SVGIG (reference sequence). The DNA of the CDR3 is TGTGCCTGGAGTGTTCAGGGGCGGCGGTCACCCCTCCACTTT. Its protein product is CAWSVQGRRSPLHF.

In its sample, this clone was seen a few times. V usage is TRBV4-2 and J usage is TRBJ2-7; the D is unclear. The CDR3 runs 13 residues. In germline, CDR1 is LGHNA, CDR2 YNFKEQ. The V and J ends lost 6 bases and 4 bases respectively, with 13 bases between them. CDR3: CASRPPNGYEQYF. The CDR3 DNA sequence: TGTGCCAGCAGACCCCCAAACGGGTACGAGCAGTACTTC.

This chain joins TRBV4-1 and TRBJ2-7; 8 positions agree with TRBD1. CDR1 MGHRA and CDR2 YSYEKL come from the germline V gene. CDR3 size: 16 residues. Trimming took 4 bases from V and 0 from J; bases not matched to a gene: 8. The CDR3 is CASSPGTGPFSYEQYF. The CDR3 DNA sequence: TGCGCCAGCAGCCCTGGGACAGGCCCTTTCTCCTACGAGCAGTACTTC.

This clone was seen a handful of times. The chain has TRBV27 and TRBJ1-1; tentative D call: TRBD1 (6 bases). Germline V gene data show CDR1 as MNHEY and CDR2 as SMNVEV (reference sequence). The V end was cut by 0 bases, the J end by 1 base, with 6 bases between. The CDR3 is 14 residues long. The CDR3 is CASSLSDRNTEAFF. In DNA, the CDR3 is TGTGCCAGCAGTTTATCGGACAGGAACACTGAAGCTTTCTTT.